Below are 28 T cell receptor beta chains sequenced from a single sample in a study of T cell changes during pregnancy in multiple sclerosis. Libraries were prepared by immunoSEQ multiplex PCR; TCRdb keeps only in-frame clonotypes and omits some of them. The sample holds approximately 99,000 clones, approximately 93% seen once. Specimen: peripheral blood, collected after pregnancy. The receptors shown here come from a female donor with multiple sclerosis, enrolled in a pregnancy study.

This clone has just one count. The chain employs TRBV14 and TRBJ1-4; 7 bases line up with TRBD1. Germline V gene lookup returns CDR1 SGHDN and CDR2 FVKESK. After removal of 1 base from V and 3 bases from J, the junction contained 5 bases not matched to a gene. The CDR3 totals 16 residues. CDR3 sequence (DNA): TGTGCCAGCAGCCAAGCCACAGGGGCGGCTAATGAAAAACTGTTTTTT. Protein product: CASSQATGAANEKLFF.

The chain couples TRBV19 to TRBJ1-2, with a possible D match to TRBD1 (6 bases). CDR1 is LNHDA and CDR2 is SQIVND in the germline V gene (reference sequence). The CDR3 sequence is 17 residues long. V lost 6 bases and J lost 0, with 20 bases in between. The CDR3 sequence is CASSHSGTRLANYGYTF. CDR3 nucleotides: TGTGCCAGTAGCCACTCCGGGACACGACTGGCTAACTATGGCTACACCTTC.

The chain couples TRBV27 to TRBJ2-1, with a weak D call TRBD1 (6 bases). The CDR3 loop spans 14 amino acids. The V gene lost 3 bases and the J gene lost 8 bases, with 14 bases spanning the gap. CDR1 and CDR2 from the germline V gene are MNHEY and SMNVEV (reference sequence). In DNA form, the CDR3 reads TGTGCCAGCAGTTTCTACAGGGTGGGCTATGAGCAGTTCTTC. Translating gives CASSFYRVGYEQFF.

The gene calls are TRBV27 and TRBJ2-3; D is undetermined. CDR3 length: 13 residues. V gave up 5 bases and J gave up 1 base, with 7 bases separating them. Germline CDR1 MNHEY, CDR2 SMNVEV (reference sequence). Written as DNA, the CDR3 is TGTGCCAGCAGTCTTCCAGGCACAGATACGCAGTATTTT. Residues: CASSLPGTDTQYF.

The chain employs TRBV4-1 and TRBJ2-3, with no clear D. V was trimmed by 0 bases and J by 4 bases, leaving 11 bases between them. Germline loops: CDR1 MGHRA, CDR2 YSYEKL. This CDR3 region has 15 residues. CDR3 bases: TGCGCCAGCAGCCAAGAGATACGTAGTGCAGATACGCAGTATTTT. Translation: CASSQEIRSADTQYF.

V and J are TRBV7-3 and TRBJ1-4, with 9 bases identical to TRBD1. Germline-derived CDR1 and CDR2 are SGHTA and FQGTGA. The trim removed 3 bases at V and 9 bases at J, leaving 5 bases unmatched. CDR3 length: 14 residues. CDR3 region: CASSFAGTGKKLFF. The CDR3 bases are TGTGCCAGCAGCTTTGCCGGGACAGGGAAAAAACTGTTTTTT.

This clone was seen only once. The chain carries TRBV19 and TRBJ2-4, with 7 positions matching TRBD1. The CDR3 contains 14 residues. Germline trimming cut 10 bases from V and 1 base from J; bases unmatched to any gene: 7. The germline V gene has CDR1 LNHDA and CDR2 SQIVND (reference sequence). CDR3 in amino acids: CATSDRSAKNIQYF. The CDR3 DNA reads TGTGCCACCTCGGACAGGAGTGCCAAAAACATTCAGTACTTC.

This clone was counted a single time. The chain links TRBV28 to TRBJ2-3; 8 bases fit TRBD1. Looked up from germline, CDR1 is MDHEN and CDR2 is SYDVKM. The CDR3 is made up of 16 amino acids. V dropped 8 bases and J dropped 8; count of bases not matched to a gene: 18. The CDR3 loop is CASRENGRGRSGTQYF. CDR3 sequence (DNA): TGTGCCAGCCGCGAAAATGGCAGGGGGCGGTCAGGTACGCAGTATTTT.

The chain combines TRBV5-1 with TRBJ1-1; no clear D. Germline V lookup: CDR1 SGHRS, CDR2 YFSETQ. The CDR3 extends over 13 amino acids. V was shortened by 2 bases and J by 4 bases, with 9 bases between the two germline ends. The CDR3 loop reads CASSLSGFTEAFF. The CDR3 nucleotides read TGCGCCAGCAGCTTATCGGGATTCACTGAAGCTTTCTTT.

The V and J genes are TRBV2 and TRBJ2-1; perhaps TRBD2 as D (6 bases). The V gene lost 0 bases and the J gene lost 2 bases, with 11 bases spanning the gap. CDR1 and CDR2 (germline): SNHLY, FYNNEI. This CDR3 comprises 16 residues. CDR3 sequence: CASSEAPSSAYNEQFF. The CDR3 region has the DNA TGTGCCAGCAGTGAAGCGCCGTCTAGCGCCTACAATGAGCAGTTCTTC.

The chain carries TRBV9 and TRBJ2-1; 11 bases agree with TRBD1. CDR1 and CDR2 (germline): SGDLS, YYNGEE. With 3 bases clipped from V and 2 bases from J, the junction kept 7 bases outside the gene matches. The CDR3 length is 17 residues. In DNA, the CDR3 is TGTGCCAGCAGCGATTTTGTGGGACAGGGGGCCTACAATGAGCAGTTCTTC. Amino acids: CASSDFVGQGAYNEQFF.

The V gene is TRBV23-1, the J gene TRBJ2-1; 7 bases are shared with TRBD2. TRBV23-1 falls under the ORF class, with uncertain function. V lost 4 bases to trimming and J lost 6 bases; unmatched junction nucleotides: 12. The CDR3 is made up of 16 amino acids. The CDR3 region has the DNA TGCGCCAGCAGTCGGATACGGCGGGAGATCAGCAATGAGCAGTTCTTC. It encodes CASSRIRREISNEQFF.

The CDR3 region is CASGRLWDTQYF. The CDR3 bases are TGTGCCAGCGGCCGACTTTGGGATACGCAGTATTTT. The rearrangement uses TRBV7-2 and TRBJ2-3, with unresolved D. This CDR3 is 12 amino acids long. Looked up from germline, CDR1 is SGHTA and CDR2 is FQGNSA. Trimming left V 8 bases short and J 6 bases short, with 12 bases between.

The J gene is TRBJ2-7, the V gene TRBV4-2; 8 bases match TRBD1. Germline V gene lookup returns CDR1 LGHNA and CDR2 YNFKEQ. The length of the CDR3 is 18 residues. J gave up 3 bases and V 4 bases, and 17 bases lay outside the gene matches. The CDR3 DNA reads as TGTGCCAGCAGCCCTAGCGCCCGAGTGGGAACAGGGGGCTACGAGCAGTACTTC. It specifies CASSPSARVGTGGYEQYF.

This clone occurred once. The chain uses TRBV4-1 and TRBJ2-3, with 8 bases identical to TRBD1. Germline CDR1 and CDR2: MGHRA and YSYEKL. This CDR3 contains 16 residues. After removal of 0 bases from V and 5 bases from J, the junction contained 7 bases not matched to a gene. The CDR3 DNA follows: TGCGCCAGCAGCCAAGATAGGCAGGGGGCTGGAGATACGCAGTATTTT. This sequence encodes CASSQDRQGAGDTQYF.

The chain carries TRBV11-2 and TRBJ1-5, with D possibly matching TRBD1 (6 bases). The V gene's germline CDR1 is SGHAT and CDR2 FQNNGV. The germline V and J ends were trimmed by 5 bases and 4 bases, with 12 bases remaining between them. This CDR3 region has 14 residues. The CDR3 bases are TGTGCCAGCAGCATTACAGGGCCTAATCAGCCCCAGCATTTT. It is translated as CASSITGPNQPQHF.

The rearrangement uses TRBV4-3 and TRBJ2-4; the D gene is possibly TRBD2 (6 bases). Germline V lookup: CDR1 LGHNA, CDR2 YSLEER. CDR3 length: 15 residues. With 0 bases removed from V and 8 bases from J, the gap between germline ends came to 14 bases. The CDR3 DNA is TGCGCCAGCAGCCAAGAAGGCCGGGAGACGGACATTCAGTACTTC. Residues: CASSQEGRETDIQYF.

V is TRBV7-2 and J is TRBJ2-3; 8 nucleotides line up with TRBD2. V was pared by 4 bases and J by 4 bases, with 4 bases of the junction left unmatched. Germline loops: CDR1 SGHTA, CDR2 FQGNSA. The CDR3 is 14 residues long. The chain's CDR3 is CASSSLAGPDTQYF. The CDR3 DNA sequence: TGTGCCAGCAGCTCTCTAGCGGGCCCAGATACGCAGTATTTT. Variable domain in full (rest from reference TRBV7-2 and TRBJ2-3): GAGVSQSPSNKVTEKGKDVELRCDPISGHTALYWYRQSLGQGLEFLIYFQGNSAPDKSGLPSDRFSAERTGGSVSTLTIQRTQQEDSAVYLCASSSLAGPDTQYFGPGTRLTVL.

The CDR3 DNA follows: TGTGCCAGCAGAACCCAGGGGGTACCCCAGCATTTT. This translates into CASRTQGVPQHF. V is TRBV27 and J is TRBJ1-5; 7 bases map to TRBD1. This CDR3 has 12 residues. Per the germline V gene, CDR1 is MNHEY and CDR2 is SMNVEV (reference sequence). With V trimmed by 6 bases and J by 10 bases, 6 bases remained unmatched.

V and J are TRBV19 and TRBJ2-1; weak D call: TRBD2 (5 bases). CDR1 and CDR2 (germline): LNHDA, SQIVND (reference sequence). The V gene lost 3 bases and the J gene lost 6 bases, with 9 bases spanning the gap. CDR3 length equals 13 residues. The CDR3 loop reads CASSMGASNEQFF. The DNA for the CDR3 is TGTGCCAGTAGTATGGGAGCGAGCAATGAGCAGTTCTTC.

DNA of the CDR3: TGTGCCAGCAGTCTTACGGGTCTGTCTGGAAACACCATATATTTT. Translating it yields CASSLTGLSGNTIYF. This rearrangement joins TRBV6-1 to TRBJ1-3, with D uncertain. The CDR3 runs to 15 residues. Germline lookup yields CDR1 MNHNS and CDR2 SASEGT. Trimming left V 5 bases short and J 1 base short, with 12 bases between.

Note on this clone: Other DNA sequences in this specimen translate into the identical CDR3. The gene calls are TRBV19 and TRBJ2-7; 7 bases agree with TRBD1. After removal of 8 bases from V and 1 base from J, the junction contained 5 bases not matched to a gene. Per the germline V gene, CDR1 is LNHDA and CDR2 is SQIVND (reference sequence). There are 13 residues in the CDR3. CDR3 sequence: CASSTGESYEQYF. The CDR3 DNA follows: TGTGCCAGTTCCACAGGGGAATCCTACGAGCAGTACTTC.

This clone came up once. The CDR3 here is CASSIIRGRGYEQYF. CDR3 DNA: TGTGCCAGTAGTATCATCAGGGGGAGAGGCTACGAGCAGTACTTC. The rearrangement links TRBV19 to TRBJ2-7; TRBD1 aligns across 7 bases. Germline-derived CDR1 and CDR2 are LNHDA and SQIVND (reference sequence). CDR3 length: 15 amino acids. V shed 3 bases, J shed 3 bases, and the junction held 8 bases outside the gene matches.

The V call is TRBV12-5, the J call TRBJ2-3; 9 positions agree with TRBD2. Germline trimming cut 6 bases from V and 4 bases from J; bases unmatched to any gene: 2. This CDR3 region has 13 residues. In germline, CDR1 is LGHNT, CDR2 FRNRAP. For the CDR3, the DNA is TGTGCTAGTGGGGCGGGGGGGGCAGATACGCAGTATTTT. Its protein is CASGAGGADTQYF. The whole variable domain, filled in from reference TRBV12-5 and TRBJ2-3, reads DARVTQTPRHKVTEMGQEVTMRCQPILGHNTVFWYRQTMMQGLELLAYFRNRAPLDDSGMPKDRFSAEMPDATLATLKIQPSEPRDSAVYFCASGAGGADTQYFGPGTRLTVL.

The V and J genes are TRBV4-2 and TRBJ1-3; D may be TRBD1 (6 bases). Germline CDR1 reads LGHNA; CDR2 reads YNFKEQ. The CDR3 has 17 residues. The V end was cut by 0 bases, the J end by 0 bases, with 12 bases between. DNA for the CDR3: TGTGCCAGCAGCCAAGAAATACAGGGCCTCTCTGGAAACACCATATATTTT. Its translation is CASSQEIQGLSGNTIYF.

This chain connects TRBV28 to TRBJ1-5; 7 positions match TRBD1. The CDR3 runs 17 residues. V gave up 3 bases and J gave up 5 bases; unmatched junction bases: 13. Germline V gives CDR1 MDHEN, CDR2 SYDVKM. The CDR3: CASSFGGQSSLDQPQHF. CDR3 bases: TGTGCCAGCAGTTTCGGGGGACAGAGTTCTCTGGATCAGCCCCAGCATTTT.

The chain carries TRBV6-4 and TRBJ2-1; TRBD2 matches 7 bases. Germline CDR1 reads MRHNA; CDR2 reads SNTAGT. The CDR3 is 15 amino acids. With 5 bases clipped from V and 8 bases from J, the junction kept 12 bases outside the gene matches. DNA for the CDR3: TGTGCCAGCAGTCACCTAACCGGGACTAAGGATGAGCAGTTCTTC. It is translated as CASSHLTGTKDEQFF.

CDR3 DNA sequence: TGTGCCAGCAGCGTATTTTCGGGGAGAACCAATGAGCAGTTCTTC. It specifies CASSVFSGRTNEQFF. This chain uses TRBV9 with TRBJ2-1; TRBD2 is a possible D gene (5 bases). Germline V gene sequence: CDR1 SGDLS, CDR2 YYNGEE. The V end was cut by 1 base, the J end by 6 bases, with 14 bases between. This CDR3 is built from 15 residues. Combining the CDR3 with reference TRBV9 and TRBJ2-1 gives the whole variable domain DSGVTQTPKHLITATGQRVTLRCSPRSGDLSVYWYQQSLDQGLQFLIQYYNGEERAKGNILERFSAQQFPDLHSELNLSSLELGDSALYFCASSVFSGRTNEQFFGPGTRLTVL.